A single T cell receptor (beta chain) is shown here with its context. Antigen unknown. The same CDR3 is also encoded by other DNA sequences in this sample. Donors comprised only Caucasian adults living in Nashville, Tennessee. The source of the sample is a study of shared clonotypes between healthy human individuals. General study results and limits: At large depth, rarefaction still showed sorted-subset sequencing to be incomplete.

Some clones are missing from TCRdb's copy, which holds only in-frame ones; the method was immunoSEQ multiplex PCR. This table has 1,100,000 or so clones, more than 75% appearing once. CDR1 is MNHEY, CDR2 SVGAGI, per germline. V dropped 3 bases and J dropped 1 base, with 13 bases sitting between them. CDR3 length: 16 amino acids. The sequence was collected from a man younger than 35 in good health. Some clones in this sample may be carry-over from other donors' samples. Sequencing was performed on memory CD4+ T cells from PBMCs. As for subset: CD45RA-negative fraction. The rearrangement links TRBV6-5 to TRBJ1-5; D might be TRBD1 (5 bases). The CDR3 DNA is TGTGCCAGCAGTTATGGTCGGGGCGCCAGCAATCAGCCCCAGCATTTT. Amino acids: CASSYGRGASNQPQHF.